This T cell receptor (beta chain) derives from a study of T cell responses to AZD1222 COVID-19 vaccine. Study-level points and caveats: Receipt of two AZD1222 doses was followed by a rise in Spike-specific TCR breadth and depth.

This clone was observed once. Its target is not known. Per the germline V gene, CDR1 is LNHDA and CDR2 is SQIVND (reference sequence). Trimming shortened V by 3 bases and J by 7 bases, and 10 bases separated the two germline ends. This CDR3 is 13 amino acids long. Generated by immunoSEQ multiplex PCR, the TCRdb table keeps only in-frame clones and is missing some. The table lists about 120,000 clones, about 93% of them singletons. The sequences come from peripheral blood, collected 28 days after the second AZD1222 dose. The sequence came from an adult who received the AZD1222 COVID-19 vaccine. V is TRBV19 and J is TRBJ1-5; D call uncertain. This chain's CDR3 is CASSMTLGQPQHF. CDR3 coding DNA: TGTGCCAGTAGTATGACCCTAGGACAGCCCCAGCATTTT. Full variable domain (remainder filled in from reference TRBV19 and TRBJ1-5): DGGITQSPKYLFRKEGQNVTLSCEQNLNHDAMYWYRQDPGQGLRLIYYSQIVNDFQKGDIAEGYSVSREKKESFPLTVTSAQKNPTAFYLCASSMTLGQPQHFGDGTRLSIL.